The 28 T cell receptor beta chains presented below share a single source sample, sequenced in a study of human T cells and chemical hapten exposure. As for treatment: therapeutic diphenylcyclopropenone sensitization with weekly scalp DPC. The study's library attached unique molecular identifiers to single cDNA molecules. TCRdb re-derived calls from the reads in MiXCR, one entry per CDR3 protein. The data contain about 4,800 distinct CDR3 sequences, roughly three fifths of them singletons. Sequencing used whole blood, obtained before DPC sensitization or 2, 6, or about 24 weeks after (not recorded which). These receptor sequences come from an adult with alopecia areata. Some clones in this sample may be carry-over from other donors' samples. This table probably holds off-target reads from a library built for another chain.

This rearrangement joins TRBV7-6 to TRBJ2-7, with 9 bases lining up with TRBD2. Unmatched junction bases numbered 10, after V lost 1 base and J lost 6 bases. Germline V lookup: CDR1 SGHVS, CDR2 FNYEAQ. The CDR3 has 16 residues. CDR3: CASSLGNKLAGGEQYF. CDR3 DNA: TGTGCCAGCAGCTTAGGAAACAAACTAGCGGGCGGCGAGCAGTACTTC.

The gene calls are TRBV5-4 and TRBJ2-1, with 12 bases identical to TRBD1. Germline trimming cut 4 bases from V and 8 bases from J; bases unmatched to any gene: 10. The CDR3 totals 16 residues. Germline CDR1 is SGHNT and CDR2 is YYREEE (reference sequence). The CDR3 DNA sequence: TGTGCCAGCAGCCCTCCCGGGACAGGGGGCTTTCATGAGCAGTTCTTC. It codes for CASSPPGTGGFHEQFF.

The chain joins TRBV6-5 to TRBJ2-2; D is ambiguous. CDR3 length equals 12 residues. CDR1 MNHEY and CDR2 SVGAGI come from the germline V gene. V was trimmed by 6 bases and J by 4 bases, leaving 6 bases between them. DNA of the CDR3: TGTGCCAGCAGAACCATCACCGGGGAGCTGTTTTTT. Amino acid sequence: CASRTITGELFF.

This rearrangement joins TRBV7-8 to TRBJ2-1; 13 nucleotides line up with TRBD2. The CDR3 has 15 amino acids. Losses at the gene ends were 6 bases for V and 7 bases for J; bases not matched to a gene: 6. In germline, CDR1 is SGHVS, CDR2 FQNEAQ. In DNA, the CDR3 is TGTGCCAGCAGGCCTACTAGCGGGAGGGGAAATGAGCAGTTCTTC. Encoded protein: CASRPTSGRGNEQFF.

This clonotype was counted a few times. The rearrangement links TRBV6-2 or TRBV6-3 to TRBJ2-1; the D is unclear. Looked up from germline, CDR1 is MNHEY and CDR2 is SVGEGT. This CDR3 spans 11 amino acids. Trimming stripped 2 bases from V and 6 bases from J, with 2 bases between. This CDR3 is CASSYSNEQFF. The CDR3 DNA sequence: TGTGCCAGCAGTTACAGCAATGAGCAGTTCTTC.

The rearrangement uses TRBV25-1 and TRBJ2-1, with 12 bases that match TRBD2. This CDR3 has 18 amino acids. V shed 4 bases and J 1 base; nucleotides not matched to a gene: 8. Germline V gene data show CDR1 as MGHDK and CDR2 as SYGVNS. CDR3 protein: CASSGPTSGSGSYNEQFF. DNA for the CDR3: TGTGCCAGCAGTGGCCCGACTAGCGGGAGTGGATCCTACAATGAGCAGTTCTTC.

The chain uses TRBV7-2 and TRBJ2-5; no firm D call. Germline V gene data show CDR1 as SGHTA and CDR2 as FQGNSA. The CDR3 spans 13 residues. Trimming cost V 2 bases and J 2 bases, with 6 bases left between them. The CDR3 loop is CASSLMKQETQYF. The CDR3 nucleotides are TGTGCCAGCAGCTTAATGAAACAAGAGACCCAGTACTTC.

The table lists this clonotype with a few counts. The V gene is TRBV4-2, the J gene TRBJ2-3, with TRBD2 identical over 8 bases. There are 16 residues in the CDR3. Germline V gives CDR1 LGHNA, CDR2 YNFKEQ. The J segment lost 2 bases and the V segment lost 6 bases, leaving 10 bases of the junction unmatched. In nucleotides, the CDR3 is TGTGCCAGCAGAGTGGCGGGAGGAACGCCCACAGATACGCAGTATTTT. This encodes CASRVAGGTPTDTQYF.

The V gene is TRBV5-1, the J gene TRBJ2-3; TRBD2 matches at 8 bases. CDR1 is SGHRS and CDR2 is YFSETQ in the germline V gene. The CDR3 loop spans 17 amino acids. The V and J ends lost 0 bases and 0 bases, in that order; junction bases with no gene match: 6. DNA for the CDR3: TGCGCCAGCAGCTTGGGCGCGGGAGGATACAGCACAGATACGCAGTATTTT. Translation: CASSLGAGGYSTDTQYF.

The V call is TRBV14, the J call TRBJ2-3; TRBD1 matches at 9 bases. CDR1 and CDR2 from the germline V gene are SGHDN and FVKESK. The CDR3 covers 14 residues. Trimming removed 4 bases from V and 6 bases from J; junction bases left unmatched: 5. This CDR3 reads CASSPGQGLDTQYF. The CDR3 region has the DNA TGTGCCAGCAGCCCGGGACAGGGATTGGATACGCAGTATTTT.

This clonotype was seen a handful of times. This chain uses TRBV24-1 with TRBJ2-1; D assignment may be TRBD1 or TRBD2 (5 bases each). Trimming took off 4 bases at V and 6 bases at J, with 9 bases between the two ends. Germline V lookup: CDR1 KGHDR, CDR2 SFDVKD. This CDR3 spans 13 amino acids. CDR3 in amino acids: CATSDSGTNEQFF. Written as DNA, the CDR3 is TGTGCCACCAGTGACTCAGGGACCAATGAGCAGTTCTTC.

J is TRBJ2-7 and V is TRBV5-1; D might be TRBD1 (5 bases). The CDR3 sequence is 15 residues long. The V end lost 4 bases, the J end lost 4 bases, and 18 bases lay between the germline ends. The germline V gene encodes CDR1 SGHRS and CDR2 YFSETQ. The CDR3 protein is CASSVSGSGWYEQYF. DNA for the CDR3: TGCGCCAGCAGCGTGAGTGGCTCAGGGTGGTACGAGCAGTACTTC.

This chain uses TRBV28 with TRBJ2-3; D possibly matches TRBD1 or TRBD2 (6 bases each). Germline assignment: CDR1 MDHEN and CDR2 SYDVKM. The CDR3 has 14 amino acids. Trimming removed 7 bases at V and 3 bases at J, with 14 bases between. The CDR3 loop is CASTGALGTDTQYF. DNA for the CDR3: TGTGCCAGCACGGGGGCGCTTGGAACAGATACGCAGTATTTT.

The rearrangement joins TRBV5-1 to TRBJ2-3; D gene unclear. The V end was cut by 1 base, the J end by 5 bases, with 5 bases between. The CDR3 contains 12 residues. CDR1 is SGHRS and CDR2 is YFSETQ in the germline V gene. The CDR3 sequence is CASSLPEDTQYF. The CDR3 DNA follows: TGCGCCAGCAGCTTGCCCGAAGATACGCAGTATTTT.

The chain uses TRBV19 and TRBJ2-2, with 8 bases identical to TRBD2. CDR3 length equals 16 residues. In germline, CDR1 is LNHDA, CDR2 SQIVND (reference sequence). J was trimmed by 5 bases and V by 7 bases; bases with no gene match: 12. The CDR3 DNA is TGTGCCAGTAACGTCCAGGGGACTAGTATGACCGGGGAGCTGTTTTTT. This encodes CASNVQGTSMTGELFF.

The rearrangement joins TRBV27 to TRBJ2-4; no clear D gene. Trimming took 6 bases from V and 6 from J, leaving 9 bases between them. The CDR3 contains 12 residues. CDR1 MNHEY and CDR2 SMNVEV come from the germline V gene (reference sequence). The CDR3 region is CASRGPSNIQYF. CDR3 coding DNA: TGTGCCAGCAGGGGCCCTTCAAACATTCAGTACTTC.

The CDR3: CSARDFRDSQETQYF. In nucleotides, the CDR3 is TGCAGTGCTAGAGATTTCCGCGACTCTCAAGAGACCCAGTACTTC. The chain joins TRBV20-1 to TRBJ2-5, with D uncertain. Germline V CDR1 and CDR2: DFQATT, SNEGSKA (reference sequence). The CDR3 sequence is 15 residues long. With 0 bases removed from V and 2 bases from J, the gap between germline ends came to 13 bases.

There are a few counts of this clonotype. The chain links TRBV7-6 to TRBJ2-7, with D maybe TRBD2 (6 bases). Germline V gene sequence: CDR1 SGHVS, CDR2 FNYEAQ. V was pared by 5 bases and J by 2 bases, with 16 bases between. CDR3 length equals 15 residues. The CDR3 DNA sequence: TGTGCCAGCAGCCCCCCCTCGGGGGAGACCTACGAGCAGTACTTC. Its protein product is CASSPPSGETYEQYF.

J is TRBJ2-1 and V is TRBV19; D is perhaps TRBD2 (6 bases). V was pared by 5 bases and J by 0 bases, with 11 bases between. The V gene's germline CDR1 is LNHDA and CDR2 SQIVND (reference sequence). The CDR3 has 15 residues. CDR3 loop: CASSGRGSSYNEQFF. Here the CDR3 DNA reads TGTGCCAGTAGTGGCCGGGGGAGCTCCTACAATGAGCAGTTCTTC.

The chain has TRBV29-1 and TRBJ2-2; the D gene is possibly TRBD1 (6 bases). CDR3 length: 13 amino acids. V was shortened by 6 bases and J by 6 bases, with 14 bases between the two germline ends. In germline, CDR1 is SQVTM, CDR2 ANQGSEA. The CDR3 protein is CSVQYRDAGELFF. CDR3 nucleotides: TGCAGCGTCCAATACAGGGATGCCGGGGAGCTGTTTTTT.

This clonotype has only a few counts. V usage is TRBV5-1 and J usage is TRBJ2-7; TRBD1 or TRBD2 may be the D gene (7 bases each). Germline lookup yields CDR1 SGHRS and CDR2 YFSETQ. CDR3 length: 15 residues. The germline V and J ends were trimmed by 4 bases and 2 bases, with 16 bases remaining between them. The CDR3 here is CASSPGGGGPYEQYF. DNA of the CDR3: TGCGCCAGCAGCCCAGGGGGGGGCGGCCCCTACGAGCAGTACTTC.

The rearrangement links TRBV5-1 to TRBJ2-7, with D possibly called TRBD1 or TRBD2 (6 bases each). The CDR3 loop spans 20 amino acids. Germline V gives CDR1 SGHRS, CDR2 YFSETQ. V was trimmed by 4 bases and J by 5 bases, leaving 34 bases between them. The CDR3 reads CASSRTSYPGALGRSDEQYF. The CDR3 DNA reads TGCGCCAGCAGCCGAACTAGCTACCCGGGGGCGCTTGGAAGATCGGACGAGCAGTACTTC. The whole variable domain, filled in from reference TRBV5-1 and TRBJ2-7, reads KAGVTQTPRYLIKTRGQQVTLSCSPISGHRSVSWYQQTPGQGLQFLFEYFSETQRNKGNFPGRFSGRQFSNSRSEMNVSTLELGDSALYLCASSRTSYPGALGRSDEQYFGPGTRLTVT.

V usage is TRBV5-1 and J usage is TRBJ2-1; the match to TRBD1 covers 7 bases. Germline assignment: CDR1 SGHRS and CDR2 YFSETQ. Losses at the gene ends were 4 bases for V and 4 bases for J; bases not matched to a gene: 5. The CDR3 extends over 14 amino acids. The CDR3 here is CASSLGQLYNEQFF. Here the CDR3 DNA reads TGCGCCAGCAGCCTGGGACAGCTTTACAATGAGCAGTTCTTC.

This rearrangement joins TRBV29-1 to TRBJ2-7, with D perhaps matching TRBD2 (6 bases). V lost 0 bases and J lost 5, with 17 bases in between. Germline CDR1 is SQVTM and CDR2 is ANQGSEA. The CDR3 contains 15 residues. The CDR3 nucleotides read TGCAGCGTTGAAGATAGCGGAGGTCCCAGGGACGAGCAGTACTTC. Its protein is CSVEDSGGPRDEQYF.

The chain employs TRBV7-9 and TRBJ2-1; possible D gene TRBD1, 6 bases. Deletions cut 6 bases from V and 12 bases from J, with 15 bases between. In germline, CDR1 is SEHNR, CDR2 FQNEAQ (reference sequence). The CDR3 is 12 amino acids. Written as DNA, the CDR3 is TGTGCCAGCAGTCCCCGGGACACCCCGCAGTTCTTC. Amino acids: CASSPRDTPQFF.

CDR3 DNA sequence: TGTGCCAGCAGCAAACTGCGGGAGAACAATGAGCAGTTCTTC. Translating it yields CASSKLRENNEQFF. The genes are TRBV7-8 and TRBJ2-1, with 7 nucleotides matching TRBD2. The J segment lost 5 bases and the V segment lost 5 bases, leaving 6 bases of the junction unmatched. The germline gives CDR1 SGHVS, CDR2 FQNEAQ. CDR3 length: 14 amino acids.

This clonotype appeared a few times. J is TRBJ2-5 and V is TRBV7-9; D may be TRBD2 (6 bases). The CDR3 is 13 residues long. CDR1 and CDR2 from the germline V gene are SEHNR and FQNEAQ (reference sequence). V shed 4 bases and J shed 3 bases, with 9 bases lying between them. CDR3 nucleotide sequence: TGTGCCAGCAGCTCCGGGGGAAAAGAGACCCAGTACTTC. This codes for CASSSGGKETQYF.

The gene calls are TRBV24-1 and TRBJ2-3; D gene unclear. CDR3 size: 12 residues. The V and J ends lost 1 base and 5 bases respectively, with 3 bases between them. The germline gives CDR1 KGHDR, CDR2 SFDVKD. In DNA, the CDR3 is TGTGCCACCAGTGATTTTAGAGATACGCAGTATTTT. Amino acid sequence: CATSDFRDTQYF.